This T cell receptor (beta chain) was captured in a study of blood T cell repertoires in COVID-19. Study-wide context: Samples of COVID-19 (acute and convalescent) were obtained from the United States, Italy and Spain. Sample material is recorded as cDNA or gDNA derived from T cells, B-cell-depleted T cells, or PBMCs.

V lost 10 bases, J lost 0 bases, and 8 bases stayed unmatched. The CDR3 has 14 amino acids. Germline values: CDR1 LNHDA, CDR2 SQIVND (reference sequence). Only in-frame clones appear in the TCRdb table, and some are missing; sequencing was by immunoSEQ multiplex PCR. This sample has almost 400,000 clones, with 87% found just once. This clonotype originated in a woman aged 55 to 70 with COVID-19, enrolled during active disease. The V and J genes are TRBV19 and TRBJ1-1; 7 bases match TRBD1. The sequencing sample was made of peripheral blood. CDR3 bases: TGTGCCACAGGGGGGAATAGAATGAACACTGAAGCTTTCTTT. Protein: CATGGNRMNTEAFF.